The source of this T cell receptor beta chain is a study of cytomegalovirus exposure and HLA in healthy donors. Germline V gene sequence: CDR1 LNHDA, CDR2 SQIVND (reference sequence). The CDR3 loop spans 13 amino acids. The V end was cut by 7 bases, the J end by 4 bases, with 14 bases between. This clone was observed once. Its antigen remains unknown. Sequencing used immunoSEQ multiplex PCR; TCRdb keeps in-frame clones, though not all of them. The table has 250,000 to 350,000 clones, roughly nine tenths seen once; the top ten hold 1.2%. Whole-study findings and limits: The majority of TCR sequences were rare, yet some public TCRs appeared in many donors. According to a subsequent analysis, TCR clusters identified in the first cohort showed a tendency to co-occur across the 120 validation repertoires.

J is TRBJ2-7 and V is TRBV19; D assignment may be TRBD1 or TRBD2 (5 bases each). This receptor was identified in a woman aged 25 to 45 in good health and CMV-seropositive. Sequencing was done on a sample of PBMCs. The DNA of the CDR3 is TGTGCCAGTATTCCCGGGGACGATTACGAGCAGTACTTC. As protein: CASIPGDDYEQYF.